This record covers a single TCR beta chain. These data originate in a study of control samples from healthy donors and cancer patients. Assay used: immunoSEQ multiplex PCR; TCRdb lists only in-frame clones, some missing. The sample includes 60,000 to 75,000 clones, 85% of them seen just once. The CDR3 length is 15 residues. Germline V gene sequence: CDR1 SGHRS, CDR2 YFSETQ. V shed 2 bases and J shed 0 bases, with 9 bases lying between them. This receptor was taken from a man aged 35 to 55 in good health. This rearrangement joins TRBV5-1 to TRBJ1-5; D gene uncertain. The specimen was blood. CDR3 nucleotides: TGCGCCAGCAGCTTAACGGGATATAGCAATCAGCCCCAGCATTTT. Translation gives CASSLTGYSNQPQHF.